This entry lists 20 T cell receptor beta chains sequenced from one sample in a study of OX40 agonist ivuxolimab in advanced cancers. Generated by immunoSEQ multiplex PCR, the TCRdb table keeps only in-frame clones and is missing some. Of roughly 90,000 clones in the sample, around 83% were seen once. The starting material was CD4+ or CD8+ T cells sorted from blood, obtained in a trial of the OX40 agonist ivuxolimab. The receptor set was obtained from an adult with an advanced solid tumor such as melanoma, head and neck, liver or kidney cancer.

This clone was detected only once. The junction differs from germline at one of its ends, possibly a read error. The chain uses TRBV7-7 and TRBJ2-5; D unclear. Per the germline V gene, CDR1 is SSHAT and CDR2 is FNYEAQ (reference sequence). The CDR3 sequence is 13 residues long. CDR3 sequence: CASSLVRQETQYF. CDR3 nucleotide sequence: TGTGCTAGCAGCTTAGTCAGGCAAGAGACCCAGTACTTC.

The CDR3 DNA reads as TGTGCCAGCAGCTGGAGGGGGACAAGCGATCAGCCCCAGCATTTT. It codes for CASSWRGTSDQPQHF. The rearrangement uses TRBV5-6 and TRBJ1-5; tentatively, D is TRBD1 (6 bases). This CDR3 is 15 amino acids long. The V and J ends lost 3 bases and 5 bases respectively, with 15 bases between them. In germline, CDR1 is SGHDT, CDR2 YYEEEE.

The CDR3 sequence: CASSESGSLEKLFF. As DNA, the CDR3 is TGTGCCAGCAGTGAGTCAGGGTCCCTCGAGAAACTGTTTTTT. J is TRBJ1-4 and V is TRBV25-1; a possible D gene is TRBD1 (5 bases). The germline gives CDR1 MGHDK, CDR2 SYGVNS. This CDR3 contains 14 residues. The V end was cut by 3 bases, the J end by 11 bases, with 16 bases between. Combining the CDR3 with reference TRBV25-1 and TRBJ1-4 gives the whole variable domain EADIYQTPRYLVIGTGKKITLECSQTMGHDKMYWYQQDPGMELHLIHYSYGVNSTEKGDLSSESTVSRIRTEHFPLTLESARPSHTSQYLCASSESGSLEKLFFGSGTQLSVL.

CDR3 coding DNA: TGCAGCGTGGGACAGACGAACACCGGGGAGCTGTTTTTT. This encodes CSVGQTNTGELFF. The V call is TRBV29-1, the J call TRBJ2-2; 7 nucleotides align to TRBD1. V gave up 6 bases and J gave up 0 bases; unmatched junction bases: 1. Germline CDR1 SQVTM, CDR2 ANQGSEA. The CDR3 covers 13 residues.

This clone has only one observation. This sequence joins TRBV11-2 and TRBJ2-3, with D maybe TRBD2 (5 bases). Trimming shortened V by 0 bases and J by 4 bases, and 11 bases separated the two germline ends. This CDR3 has 15 residues. Germline values: CDR1 SGHAT, CDR2 FQNNGV. The CDR3: CASSLDSGSADTQYF. The CDR3 region has the DNA TGTGCCAGCAGCTTAGATTCTGGGAGCGCAGATACGCAGTATTTT.

The chain combines TRBV7-8 with TRBJ1-2; the D gene is possibly TRBD1 (5 bases). Germline CDR1 is SGHVS and CDR2 is FQNEAQ. Trimming stripped 5 bases from V and 4 bases from J, with 17 bases between. The CDR3 length is 15 residues. The chain's CDR3 is CASSPTRTRFYGYTF. CDR3 coding DNA: TGTGCCAGCAGCCCCACGAGGACAAGATTCTATGGCTACACCTTC.

The genes are TRBV4-1 and TRBJ2-3; maybe TRBD1 (6 bases). The germline V and J ends were trimmed by 0 bases and 1 base, with 17 bases remaining between them. Germline assignment: CDR1 MGHRA and CDR2 YSYEKL. The CDR3 extends over 18 amino acids. The CDR3 region has the DNA TGCGCCAGCAGCCAAGATTTGGGCAGGGGACGGGGCACAGATACGCAGTATTTT. Translating gives CASSQDLGRGRGTDTQYF.

This chain links TRBV6-4 with TRBJ2-1; D may be TRBD2 (5 bases). Trimming cost V 4 bases and J 9 bases, with 16 bases left between them. The CDR3 is made up of 14 amino acids. Per the germline V gene, CDR1 is MRHNA and CDR2 is SNTAGT. The CDR3 nucleotides read TGTGCCAGCAGTGCTAGCCCGCTTATTGGTGAGCAGTTCTTC. Amino acid sequence: CASSASPLIGEQFF.

In this sample, this clone turned up once. V is TRBV6-6 and J is TRBJ2-1, with D possibly matching TRBD1 (6 bases). CDR1 and CDR2 from the germline V gene are MNHNY and SVGAGI (reference sequence). The CDR3 sequence is 14 residues long. Trimming took off 6 bases at V and 15 bases at J, with 24 bases between the two ends. CDR3 nucleotides: TGTGCCAGCAGACAGGACAGACGAGATAGGCGTCCGTTCTTC. Its protein is CASRQDRRDRRPFF.

The chain is built from TRBV7-8 and TRBJ2-4; unclear D gene. The germline gives CDR1 SGHVS, CDR2 FQNEAQ. V gave up 4 bases and J gave up 8 bases, with 12 bases separating them. The CDR3 totals 13 residues. The CDR3 DNA reads as TGTGCCAGCAGCTCCACCTTAGGAGACATTCAGTACTTC. It specifies CASSSTLGDIQYF.

This sequence joins TRBV29-1 and TRBJ1-1, with 12 bases identical to TRBD1. V shed 7 bases, J shed 6 bases, and the junction held 12 bases outside the gene matches. Germline CDR1 and CDR2: SQVTM and ANQGSEA. This CDR3 contains 15 residues. The CDR3 DNA reads TGCAGCGCTCGCCCTCCGGGACAGGGGGCGTCTGAAGCTTTCTTT. This translates into CSARPPGQGASEAFF. Using reference TRBV29-1 and TRBJ1-1 for the parts outside the CDR3, the full variable domain is SAVISQKPSRDICQRGTSLTIQCQVDSQVTMMFWYRQQPGQSLTLIATANQGSEATYESGFVIDKFPISRPNLTFSTLTVSNMSPEDSSIYLCSARPPGQGASEAFFGQGTRLTVV.

In DNA form, the CDR3 reads TGTGCCAGCAGCCCCCGACAGGTACTGTCGGATGAAGCTTTCTTT. It is translated as CASSPRQVLSDEAFF. This chain connects TRBV7-2 to TRBJ1-1; maybe TRBD1 (6 bases). The V and J ends lost 5 bases and 7 bases respectively, with 20 bases between them. Germline V gene sequence: CDR1 SGHTA, CDR2 FQGNSA. CDR3 length equals 15 residues.

The chain has TRBV27 and TRBJ2-3; D gene unclear. The germline V gene has CDR1 MNHEY and CDR2 SMNVEV (reference sequence). CDR3 length: 13 residues. Trimming removed 4 bases at V and 2 bases at J, with 7 bases between. CDR3 sequence reads: CASSSILTDTQYF. The CDR3 nucleotides read TGTGCCAGCAGTTCGATCCTCACAGATACGCAGTATTTT.

V is TRBV28 and J is TRBJ2-7, with D possibly being TRBD1 or TRBD2 (5 bases each). From germline, CDR1 is MDHEN and CDR2 SYDVKM. This CDR3 is built from 17 residues. Trimming removed 5 bases at V and 4 bases at J, with 24 bases between. CDR3 bases: TGTGCCAGCAGTATACCCTACACCGGGACCCCTCAGTACGAGCAGTACTTC. Amino acids: CASSIPYTGTPQYEQYF.

The chain couples TRBV6-1 to TRBJ2-7; 7 nucleotides align to TRBD1. This CDR3 is 16 amino acids long. Germline CDR1 MNHNS, CDR2 SASEGT. CDR3 loop: CASSEGGRNADYEQYV. CDR3 nucleotides: TGTGCCAGCAGCGAAGGGGGCAGAAACGCAGACTACGAGCAGTACGTC.

The chain combines TRBV4-2 with TRBJ2-5; 10 positions match TRBD1. The CDR3 spans 18 residues. Germline V CDR1 and CDR2: LGHNA, YNFKEQ. Trimming cost V 0 bases and J 4 bases; bases outside gene matches: 11. CDR3 loop: CASSQEAGLRDRGETQYF. The DNA for the CDR3 is TGTGCCAGCAGCCAAGAGGCGGGGTTACGGGACAGGGGAGAGACCCAGTACTTC.

The chain is built from TRBV9 and TRBJ2-7; 7 nucleotides line up with TRBD1. The ends lost 4 bases at V and 3 bases at J; junction bases unmatched: 16. The CDR3 has 17 amino acids. Germline assignment: CDR1 SGDLS and CDR2 YYNGEE. The CDR3 sequence is CASSPQGVCRVYYEQYV. The CDR3 nucleotides are TGTGCCAGCAGCCCCCAGGGGGTTTGCAGGGTATACTACGAGCAGTACGTC.

The J gene is TRBJ2-5, the V gene TRBV6-1, with D perhaps assigned TRBD1 or TRBD2 (5 bases each). This CDR3 spans 13 amino acids. The germline gives CDR1 MNHNS, CDR2 SASEGT. Trimming cost V 6 bases and J 5 bases, with 13 bases left between them. The CDR3 DNA sequence: TGTGCCAGCAGCCTCTTGGGGGTCGAGACCCAGTACTTC. Amino acid sequence: CASSLLGVETQYF.

This rearrangement joins TRBV30 to TRBJ2-2; D uncertain. CDR1 and CDR2 (germline): GTSNPN, SVGIG (reference sequence). This CDR3 is built from 11 residues. Between the trimmed V and J ends, which lost 5 bases and 6 bases, there was a span of 7 bases. The CDR3 nucleotides read TGTGCCTGGGGAGAGTCCGGGGAGCTGTTTTTT. Translated, it gives CAWGESGELFF.

Turning to this clone: Distinct nucleotide sequences in the sample also encode this CDR3. The chain carries TRBV28 and TRBJ2-5, with TRBD1 as a possible D gene (5 bases). Germline V CDR1 and CDR2: MDHEN, SYDVKM. This CDR3 comprises 12 residues. Deletions cut 4 bases from V and 5 bases from J, with 8 bases between. CDR3 coding DNA: TGTGCCAGCAGTTCAGGGAAGGAGACCCAGTACTTC. Its protein product is CASSSGKETQYF.